The clone carrying this TCR beta chain was detected once. The data belong to a study of technical replicates of blood from a few donors. Assay: immunoSEQ multiplex PCR; the TCRdb copy retains only in-frame clones and omits some. The sample has 50,000 to 75,000 clones; around 95% are singletons. V gave up 4 bases and J gave up 6 bases; unmatched junction bases: 10. This CDR3 has 14 amino acids. Germline assignment: CDR1 SGHDT and CDR2 YYEEEE. Input material: PBMCs. This rearrangement joins TRBV5-6 to TRBJ2-7, with 7 nucleotides matching TRBD1. The TCR sequence derives from a human donor in good health. Some clones in this sample may be carry-over from other donors' samples. Written as DNA, the CDR3 is TGTGCCAGCAGCCTCGACAGGGTTGTGAGCGAGCAGTACTTC. Its translation: CASSLDRVVSEQYF.